These T cell receptor beta chains were read from a single sample in a study of blood T cell repertoires in COVID-19. Libraries were prepared by immunoSEQ multiplex PCR; TCRdb keeps only in-frame clonotypes and omits some of them. The repertoire includes about 110,000 clones, more than 80% of them detected once, and about 1.1% sits in the top ten. Source material: peripheral blood. These receptors were obtained from a human donor in a cohort sampled during active COVID-19. Both conserved end residues are part of each CDR3. Fields, in order: D gene, J gene, V gene, clone size, CDR3 DNA, CDR3 protein. A D gene is named only where the DNA matches it firmly. The size entry is marked missing in some rows and otherwise reads once, few, many or a size class.

D gene: -; J gene: TRBJ2-2; V gene: TRBV11-2; clone size: -; CDR3 DNA: TGTGCCAGCACCCTTGCCGGGGAGCTGTTTTTT; CDR3 protein: CASTLAGELFF
D gene: TRBD2; J gene: TRBJ2-1; V gene: TRBV19; clone size: -; CDR3 DNA: TGTGCCAGTTCAAGCGGGAGGGGTGTGGGTGAGCAGTTCTTC; CDR3 protein: CASSSGRGVGEQFF
D gene: -; J gene: TRBJ2-7; V gene: TRBV19; clone size: -; CDR3 DNA: TGTGCCAGTAGTATCCAGGGGCCGTTTGGCGAGCAGTACTTC; CDR3 protein: CASSIQGPFGEQYF
D gene: TRBD1; J gene: TRBJ1-6; V gene: TRBV2; clone size: -; CDR3 DNA: TGTGCCAGCAATGTGGGACAGGACAATTCACCCCTCCACTTT; CDR3 protein: CASNVGQDNSPLHF
D gene: -; J gene: TRBJ2-1; V gene: TRBV7-9; clone size: -; CDR3 DNA: TGTGCCAGCAGCTCCTTCAATGAGCAGTTCTTC; CDR3 protein: CASSSFNEQFF
D gene: TRBD1; J gene: TRBJ2-7; V gene: TRBV2; clone size: -; CDR3 DNA: TGTGCCAGCAGGGAAACAGGGGAAGGGGGCGAGCAGTACTTC; CDR3 protein: CASRETGEGGEQYF
D gene: -; J gene: TRBJ2-3; V gene: TRBV6-2/TRBV6-3; clone size: -; CDR3 DNA: TGTGCCAGCAGTTTAAGTCTCCCTAGGAAAAGTTGGGGCACAGATACGCAGTATTTT; CDR3 protein: CASSLSLPRKSWGTDTQYF
D gene: -; J gene: TRBJ1-3; V gene: TRBV6-1; clone size: -; CDR3 DNA: TGTGCCAGCAGTGAAGCCCCGGGAGCGGCTGGAAACACCATATATTTT; CDR3 protein: CASSEAPGAAGNTIYF
D gene: -; J gene: TRBJ1-1; V gene: TRBV2; clone size: once; CDR3 DNA: TGTGCCAGCACTCAGGCCAGATACACTGAAGCTTTCTTT; CDR3 protein: CASTQARYTEAFF
D gene: TRBD1; J gene: TRBJ2-1; V gene: TRBV5-1; clone size: -; CDR3 DNA: TGCGCCACGACAGGGGGCTCCTACAATGAGCAGTTCTTC; CDR3 protein: CATTGGSYNEQFF
D gene: TRBD1; J gene: TRBJ2-7; V gene: TRBV11-2; clone size: -; CDR3 DNA: TGTGCCAGCAGTCGACAGGGGAAGGGCTACGAGCAGTACTTC; CDR3 protein: CASSRQGKGYEQYF
D gene: TRBD2; J gene: TRBJ2-7; V gene: TRBV6-6; clone size: -; CDR3 DNA: TGTGCCAGCAGTCACGCCCTAGCGGGAGGGTTGAGCTCCTACGAGCAGTACTTC; CDR3 protein: CASSHALAGGLSSYEQYF
D gene: TRBD1; J gene: TRBJ2-7; V gene: TRBV27; clone size: -; CDR3 DNA: TGTGCCAGCAGGCAGGGTTACAGGGGTTTCTACGAGCAGTACTTC; CDR3 protein: CASRQGYRGFYEQYF
D gene: TRBD1; J gene: TRBJ2-2; V gene: TRBV11-2; clone size: once; CDR3 DNA: TGTGCCATGCGACAGGGATTGAACACCGGGGAGCTGTTTTTT; CDR3 protein: CAMRQGLNTGELFF
D gene: TRBD1; J gene: TRBJ1-1; V gene: TRBV2; clone size: -; CDR3 DNA: TGTGCCAGCAGCCAACAGGGGGTCGCTGAAGCTTTCTTT; CDR3 protein: CASSQQGVAEAFF
D gene: -; J gene: TRBJ1-1; V gene: TRBV3-1/TRBV3-2; clone size: -; CDR3 DNA: TGTGCCAGCAGCCCCGGGGGGCTCTCGGAAGCTTTCTTT; CDR3 protein: CASSPGGLSEAFF
D gene: TRBD1; J gene: TRBJ2-5; V gene: TRBV11-3; clone size: -; CDR3 DNA: TGTGCCAGCAGCCGGACAGGGCAAGAGACCCAGTACTTC; CDR3 protein: CASSRTGQETQYF
D gene: -; J gene: TRBJ2-4; V gene: TRBV29-1; clone size: -; CDR3 DNA: TGCAGCGTTGAAGTGGGTCAGACACTAGCCAAAAACATTCAGTACTTC; CDR3 protein: CSVEVGQTLAKNIQYF
D gene: TRBD1; J gene: TRBJ1-6; V gene: TRBV6-5; clone size: -; CDR3 DNA: TGTGCCAGCATCCTGACAGGGCACTATAATTCACCCCTCCACTTT; CDR3 protein: CASILTGHYNSPLHF
D gene: TRBD2; J gene: TRBJ2-1; V gene: TRBV5-1; clone size: -; CDR3 DNA: TGCGCCAGCAGCTTGAATGGCGGGGGTCTAAATGAGCAGTTCTTC; CDR3 protein: CASSLNGGGLNEQFF
D gene: TRBD2; J gene: TRBJ2-4; V gene: TRBV2; clone size: -; CDR3 DNA: TGTGCCAGCCAACGGGGGGACGAAAACATTCAGTACTTC; CDR3 protein: CASQRGDENIQYF
D gene: TRBD1; J gene: TRBJ2-2; V gene: TRBV27; clone size: -; CDR3 DNA: TGTGCCAGCAGTGTGGACAGGCGGAGGGGGGAGCTGTTTTTT; CDR3 protein: CASSVDRRRGELFF
D gene: -; J gene: TRBJ2-5; V gene: TRBV7-2; clone size: -; CDR3 DNA: TGTGCCAGCAGCCCGTCGGCCGGGCGGGGAACCAAAGAGACCCAGTACTTC; CDR3 protein: CASSPSAGRGTKETQYF
D gene: -; J gene: TRBJ1-4; V gene: TRBV5-1; clone size: -; CDR3 DNA: TGCGCCAGCAGCCCGAACTCTATTGGGGCCAATGAAAAACTGTTTTTT; CDR3 protein: CASSPNSIGANEKLFF
D gene: TRBD1; J gene: TRBJ1-2; V gene: TRBV6-5; clone size: -; CDR3 DNA: TGTGCCAGCGGGGACAGGGGTGGCTACACCTTC; CDR3 protein: CASGDRGGYTF
D gene: -; J gene: TRBJ1-1; V gene: TRBV27; clone size: -; CDR3 DNA: TGTGCCAGCAGTTCACGGGGTAATGAAGCTTTCTTT; CDR3 protein: CASSSRGNEAFF
D gene: -; J gene: TRBJ1-3; V gene: TRBV9; clone size: -; CDR3 DNA: TGTGCCAGCAGCGAGGCAGGGCCTCTCCCTGGAAACACCATATATTTT; CDR3 protein: CASSEAGPLPGNTIYF
D gene: TRBD1; J gene: TRBJ2-2; V gene: TRBV19; clone size: -; CDR3 DNA: TGTGCCAGCAAGAGACAGGGGTTGGCCGGGGAGCTGTTTTTT; CDR3 protein: CASKRQGLAGELFF
D gene: TRBD1; J gene: TRBJ2-2; V gene: TRBV9; clone size: -; CDR3 DNA: TGTGCCAGCAGCGGGCAGGGGACAGAGAACACCGGGGAGCTGTTTTTT; CDR3 protein: CASSGQGTENTGELFF
D gene: TRBD1; J gene: TRBJ1-1; V gene: TRBV18; clone size: -; CDR3 DNA: TGTGCCAGCTCACGCGTACAGGGGGAAGGGGGCACTGAAGCTTTCTTT; CDR3 protein: CASSRVQGEGGTEAFF
D gene: TRBD1; J gene: TRBJ2-6; V gene: TRBV10-3; clone size: -; CDR3 DNA: TGTGCCATCAGGCCTACAGGGGGAGGAAGCTCTGGGGCCAACGTCCTGACTTTC; CDR3 protein: CAIRPTGGGSSGANVLTF
D gene: -; J gene: TRBJ1-1; V gene: TRBV19; clone size: -; CDR3 DNA: TGTGCCAGTAGTATAGGGGGGGGGCGTTACACTGAAGCTTTCTTT; CDR3 protein: CASSIGGGRYTEAFF
D gene: -; J gene: TRBJ1-5; V gene: TRBV19; clone size: -; CDR3 DNA: TGTGCCAGTAGTATAGAGCACCGGGATGACTTTGGGCCCCAGCATTTT; CDR3 protein: CASSIEHRDDFGPQHF
D gene: -; J gene: TRBJ1-2; V gene: TRBV12-3/TRBV12-4; clone size: -; CDR3 DNA: TGTGCCAGCACGCGAGGGCCGTATGGCTACACCTTC; CDR3 protein: CASTRGPYGYTF
D gene: -; J gene: TRBJ1-2; V gene: TRBV19; clone size: -; CDR3 DNA: TGTGCCAGTCGGGTGTCTGGGAGTTCTCCGTATGGCTACACCTTC; CDR3 protein: CASRVSGSSPYGYTF
D gene: -; J gene: TRBJ1-3; V gene: TRBV2; clone size: -; CDR3 DNA: TGTGCCAGCAAGCCGAACCCTGGAAACACCATATATTTT; CDR3 protein: CASKPNPGNTIYF
D gene: -; J gene: TRBJ2-5; V gene: TRBV27; clone size: -; CDR3 DNA: TGTGCCAGCAGTTTCTCCGGGGGATACCAAGAGACCCAGTACTTC; CDR3 protein: CASSFSGGYQETQYF